Sequencing of this T cell receptor (beta chain) was carried out in a study of shared clonotypes between healthy human individuals. Study observations and caveats: Researchers found naive subsets generally carried larger estimated richness than memory subsets. Sampling involved blood alone; tissue repertoires likely differ.

Data came from immunoSEQ multiplex PCR; TCRdb stores just in-frame clones and leaves some out. The sample contains nearly 2 million clones, about 95% of which appear only once. The CDR3 spans 8 residues. Germline values: CDR1 SNHLY, CDR2 FYNNEI. For this clone: What it recognizes is unknown. An end of the junction does not agree with germline; a read error may underlie this.

It was CD45RO-negative cells, positively selected for CCR7, that made up naive CD8 cells, with terminally differentiated effector memory CD45RA+ cells excluded. This TCR was sampled from a young man in good health. The chain uses TRBV2 and TRBJ1-1; no reliable D call. The sequencing sample was made of naive CD8+ T cells sorted from blood. The CDR3 is CASTEAFF. The CDR3 DNA reads as TGTGCCAGCACTGAAGCTTTCTTT.